This is a list of T cell receptor beta chains from one sample in a study of relationships among human T cell subsets. Each CDR3 protein is one row after TCRdb ran MiXCR on the multiplex PCR reads. In the table there are over 10,000 distinct CDR3 sequences, about 67% of which are singletons. Material for sequencing was CD4+ Th1 cells sorted from blood. These receptors originate from a man in his forties in good health. The CDR3 runs from the conserved cysteine through the conserved F or W. A D gene is named only where the DNA matches it firmly. The size field is filled for only some rows; it gives once, few, many or a size class.

j_gene: TRBJ2-7; d_gene: .; v_gene: TRBV21-1; len: 17; abundance: .; CDR3nt: TGTGCCAGCAGCAAAGAACCCCCTTTGCGGCCTGTGGGCGAGCAGTACTTC; CDR3aa: CASSKEPPLRPVGEQYF
j_gene: TRBJ2-7; d_gene: .; v_gene: TRBV28; len: 12; abundance: .; CDR3nt: TGTGCCAGTTATACGGGGTCCTACGAGCAGTACTTC; CDR3aa: CASYTGSYEQYF
j_gene: TRBJ2-3; d_gene: TRBD2; v_gene: TRBV15; len: 16; abundance: .; CDR3nt: TGTGCCACCAGCAGAGTGGGGACTAGCGGCACAGATACGCAGTATTTT; CDR3aa: CATSRVGTSGTDTQYF
j_gene: TRBJ1-2; d_gene: TRBD1; v_gene: TRBV20-1; len: 13; abundance: hyperexpanded; CDR3nt: TGCAGTGCTGGACAGGGGGCTAACTATGGCTACACCTTC; CDR3aa: CSAGQGANYGYTF
j_gene: TRBJ1-1; d_gene: .; v_gene: TRBV7-9; len: 13; abundance: once; CDR3nt: TGTGCCAGCAGCCACAGGCGGGGTGCTGAAGCTTTCTTT; CDR3aa: CASSHRRGAEAFF
j_gene: TRBJ1-2; d_gene: TRBD1; v_gene: TRBV12-3/TRBV12-4; len: 14; abundance: .; CDR3nt: TGTGCCAGCAGTCGTCGGACAGGGCACTATGGCTACACCTTC; CDR3aa: CASSRRTGHYGYTF
j_gene: TRBJ2-7; d_gene: TRBD2; v_gene: TRBV20-1; len: 17; abundance: .; CDR3nt: TGCAGTGCTATGGCCCCAGGGACTAGCGGGTCCCCCTACGAGCAGTACTTC; CDR3aa: CSAMAPGTSGSPYEQYF
j_gene: TRBJ1-5; d_gene: .; v_gene: TRBV7-8; len: 16; abundance: .; CDR3nt: TGTGCCAGCAGCTTAGAGTCCCCCCTTAGCAATCAGCCCCAGCATTTT; CDR3aa: CASSLESPLSNQPQHF
j_gene: TRBJ2-1; d_gene: TRBD2; v_gene: TRBV28; len: 15; abundance: .; CDR3nt: TGTGCCAGCAGTTTCCTCACTAGCGGGGACAATGAGCAGTTCTTC; CDR3aa: CASSFLTSGDNEQFF
j_gene: TRBJ2-3; d_gene: .; v_gene: TRBV11-1; len: 14; abundance: .; CDR3nt: TGTGCCAGCAGCCGAGACAGTTTCGCAGATACGCAGTATTTT; CDR3aa: CASSRDSFADTQYF
j_gene: TRBJ2-3; d_gene: .; v_gene: TRBV15; len: 12; abundance: .; CDR3nt: TGTGCCACCAGCAGATCCACAGATACGCAGTATTTT; CDR3aa: CATSRSTDTQYF
j_gene: TRBJ2-3; d_gene: TRBD1; v_gene: TRBV12-3/TRBV12-4; len: 16; abundance: .; CDR3nt: TGTGCCAGCAGTCCCAGGGGGAGTTCTAGCACAGATACGCAGTATTTT; CDR3aa: CASSPRGSSSTDTQYF
j_gene: TRBJ2-2; d_gene: .; v_gene: TRBV11-2; len: 14; abundance: .; CDR3nt: TGTGCCAGCAGCTACACGGGGCCCGCCGGGGAGCTGTTTTTT; CDR3aa: CASSYTGPAGELFF
j_gene: TRBJ1-1; d_gene: .; v_gene: TRBV7-9; len: 15; abundance: .; CDR3nt: TGTGCCAGCAGCCCCCAGGGAGGGAGGAACACTGAAGCTTTCTTT; CDR3aa: CASSPQGGRNTEAFF
j_gene: TRBJ2-7; d_gene: TRBD2; v_gene: TRBV16; len: 18; abundance: .; CDR3nt: TGTGCCAGCAGCCGACGGACTAGCGGGGGGGCCGAGCCCACCGAGCGGTACTTC; CDR3aa: CASSRRTSGGAEPTERYF
j_gene: TRBJ2-7; d_gene: TRBD2; v_gene: TRBV18; len: 15; abundance: few; CDR3nt: TGTGCCAGCTCTCCCGGGACTAGTATCCTTGGCGAGCAGTACTTC; CDR3aa: CASSPGTSILGEQYF
j_gene: TRBJ1-5; d_gene: .; v_gene: TRBV20-1; len: 13; abundance: .; CDR3nt: TGCAGTGCTCATAGGGCCTTGAATCAGCCCCAGCATTTT; CDR3aa: CSAHRALNQPQHF
j_gene: TRBJ1-5; d_gene: .; v_gene: TRBV28; len: 17; abundance: .; CDR3nt: TGTGCCAGCAGCTCCAATAGGGGCTGGGACGGACGTCAGCCCCAGCATTTT; CDR3aa: CASSSNRGWDGRQPQHF
j_gene: TRBJ2-5; d_gene: .; v_gene: TRBV28; len: 14; abundance: .; CDR3nt: TGTGCCAGCAGTTTATGGGGGGGCCAAGAGACCCAGTACTTC; CDR3aa: CASSLWGGQETQYF
j_gene: TRBJ2-3; d_gene: .; v_gene: TRBV4-2; len: 15; abundance: .; CDR3nt: TGTGCCAGCAGCCAAGGGGCCGGGGACACAGATACGCAGTATTTT; CDR3aa: CASSQGAGDTDTQYF
j_gene: TRBJ2-3; d_gene: .; v_gene: TRBV7-6; len: 15; abundance: .; CDR3nt: TGTGCCAGCAGCCTACGGCGTCCTGAGTCAGATACGCAGTATTTT; CDR3aa: CASSLRRPESDTQYF
j_gene: TRBJ1-1; d_gene: .; v_gene: TRBV19; len: 15; abundance: .; CDR3nt: TGTGCCAGTAGACTTGTCGGCGGAAAGGTTTTCGGAGCTTTCTTT; CDR3aa: CASRLVGGKVFGAFF
j_gene: TRBJ1-1; d_gene: .; v_gene: TRBV28; len: 12; abundance: few; CDR3nt: TGTGCCAGCAGTTCGGTGAACACTGAAGCTTTCTTT; CDR3aa: CASSSVNTEAFF
j_gene: TRBJ2-7; d_gene: TRBD2; v_gene: TRBV19; len: 15; abundance: .; CDR3nt: TGTGCCAGTAGTCCAGCCGGGACTAGAGGGGCCGAGCAGTACTTC; CDR3aa: CASSPAGTRGAEQYF
j_gene: TRBJ2-3; d_gene: .; v_gene: TRBV11-1; len: 15; abundance: few; CDR3nt: TGTGCCAGCAGCTTTGGAGAGAAAGGCACAGATACGCAGTATTTT; CDR3aa: CASSFGEKGTDTQYF
j_gene: TRBJ2-3; d_gene: .; v_gene: TRBV19; len: 13; abundance: .; CDR3nt: TGTGCCAGTAGTATGGGTTGGCTTGATACGCAGTATTTT; CDR3aa: CASSMGWLDTQYF
j_gene: TRBJ2-1; d_gene: .; v_gene: TRBV20-1; len: 14; abundance: .; CDR3nt: TGCAGTGCCAGGCAACGGGGGTTTTACAATGAGCAGTTCTTC; CDR3aa: CSARQRGFYNEQFF
j_gene: TRBJ1-1; d_gene: .; v_gene: TRBV28; len: 11; abundance: few; CDR3nt: TGTGCCAGCAGATCGAACACTGAAGCTTTCTTT; CDR3aa: CASRSNTEAFF
j_gene: TRBJ1-2; d_gene: TRBD1; v_gene: TRBV28; len: 14; abundance: .; CDR3nt: TGTGCCAGCAGCCCGGGACAGCCTCCATATGGCTACACCTTC; CDR3aa: CASSPGQPPYGYTF
j_gene: TRBJ2-1; d_gene: TRBD2; v_gene: TRBV7-9; len: 14; abundance: .; CDR3nt: TGTGCCAGCAGCTTAAGCCTAGCGGGGTGGGAGCAGTTCTTC; CDR3aa: CASSLSLAGWEQFF
j_gene: TRBJ2-7; d_gene: TRBD2; v_gene: TRBV6-5; len: 14; abundance: .; CDR3nt: TGTGCCAGCAGTTCCGGGACTAGTCGGTACGAGCAGTACTTC; CDR3aa: CASSSGTSRYEQYF
j_gene: TRBJ1-1; d_gene: TRBD1; v_gene: TRBV5-1; len: 14; abundance: medium-sized; CDR3nt: TGCGCCAGCAGCTTGGGACAGGGGGGCCTTGAAGCTTTCTTT; CDR3aa: CASSLGQGGLEAFF
j_gene: TRBJ2-3; d_gene: .; v_gene: TRBV14; len: 15; abundance: .; CDR3nt: TGTGCCAGCAGCCAAGGGTACATTCGCACAGATACGCAGTATTTT; CDR3aa: CASSQGYIRTDTQYF
j_gene: TRBJ2-7; d_gene: TRBD1; v_gene: TRBV20-1; len: 15; abundance: .; CDR3nt: TGCAGTGCTAGGCTTCTTGGGACAGGGGGGCACGAGCAGTACTTC; CDR3aa: CSARLLGTGGHEQYF
j_gene: TRBJ2-6; d_gene: TRBD1; v_gene: TRBV4-1; len: 19; abundance: .; CDR3nt: TGCGCCAGCAGCCAAGAGGGACAGGGGGCAGCAGGTGGGGCCAACGTCCTGACTTTC; CDR3aa: CASSQEGQGAAGGANVLTF
j_gene: TRBJ2-4; d_gene: .; v_gene: TRBV29-1; len: 15; abundance: .; CDR3nt: TGCAGCGTTGCCTCGGGGTGGGAAGCCAAAAACATTCAGTACTTC; CDR3aa: CSVASGWEAKNIQYF
j_gene: TRBJ1-1; d_gene: .; v_gene: TRBV5-1; len: 14; abundance: .; CDR3nt: TGCGCCAGCAGAGGGTTCAGGGAGGACACTGAAGCTTTCTTT; CDR3aa: CASRGFREDTEAFF
j_gene: TRBJ2-1; d_gene: TRBD1; v_gene: TRBV7-9; len: 15; abundance: .; CDR3nt: TGTGCCAGCAGCCCCGGACAGGGACCCTACAATGAGCAGTTCTTC; CDR3aa: CASSPGQGPYNEQFF
j_gene: TRBJ2-1; d_gene: TRBD1; v_gene: TRBV10-3; len: 16; abundance: .; CDR3nt: TGTGCCATCAGTGGAGAACAGGGGGCTGCGGGTAATGAGCAGTTCTTC; CDR3aa: CAISGEQGAAGNEQFF
j_gene: TRBJ1-2; d_gene: .; v_gene: TRBV20-1; len: 12; abundance: .; CDR3nt: TGCAGTGCTAGTCTGGTGAACTATGGCTACACCTTC; CDR3aa: CSASLVNYGYTF
j_gene: TRBJ2-7; d_gene: .; v_gene: TRBV21-1; len: 15; abundance: .; CDR3nt: TGTGCCAGCAGCAAAGTAACCCGGTCGGGAGACGAGCAGTACTTC; CDR3aa: CASSKVTRSGDEQYF
j_gene: TRBJ2-5; d_gene: .; v_gene: TRBV11-2; len: 12; abundance: few; CDR3nt: TGTGCCAGCAGCCCAGGGGAAGAGACCCAGTACTTC; CDR3aa: CASSPGEETQYF
j_gene: TRBJ1-5; d_gene: TRBD1; v_gene: TRBV13; len: 15; abundance: .; CDR3nt: TGTGCCAGCGGACAGGGGCCTTTGTGCAATCAGCCCCAGCATTTT; CDR3aa: CASGQGPLCNQPQHF
j_gene: TRBJ2-7; d_gene: .; v_gene: TRBV12-5; len: 15; abundance: .; CDR3nt: TGTGCTAGTGGTTGTAAACTGAAGTTAAACTACGAGCAGTACTTC; CDR3aa: CASGCKLKLNYEQYF
j_gene: TRBJ2-3; d_gene: .; v_gene: TRBV11-2; len: 15; abundance: medium-sized; CDR3nt: TGTGCCAGCAGCACCGGCCTCAGAGGCCGTAATACGCAGTATTTT; CDR3aa: CASSTGLRGRNTQYF
j_gene: TRBJ2-1; d_gene: .; v_gene: TRBV14; len: 14; abundance: .; CDR3nt: TGTGCCAGCAGCCAAGACTACGGGGGAAGTGAGCAGTTCTTC; CDR3aa: CASSQDYGGSEQFF
j_gene: TRBJ2-1; d_gene: .; v_gene: TRBV7-8; len: 13; abundance: .; CDR3nt: TGTGCCAGCAGCTTAGGACTACACAATGAGCAGTTCTTC; CDR3aa: CASSLGLHNEQFF
j_gene: TRBJ2-7; d_gene: TRBD1; v_gene: TRBV5-1; len: 14; abundance: .; CDR3nt: TGCGCCAGCAGCTTGCGGACAGGGGTCTACGAGCAGTACTTC; CDR3aa: CASSLRTGVYEQYF
j_gene: TRBJ1-1; d_gene: TRBD1; v_gene: TRBV12-3/TRBV12-4; len: 14; abundance: few; CDR3nt: TGTGCCAGCAGTCAGACAGGGAGCAACACTGAAGCTTTCTTT; CDR3aa: CASSQTGSNTEAFF
j_gene: TRBJ2-7; d_gene: TRBD1; v_gene: TRBV6-6; len: 13; abundance: few; CDR3nt: TGTGCCAGTGCGGCACAGGGGGAATACGAGCAGTACTTC; CDR3aa: CASAAQGEYEQYF
j_gene: TRBJ2-1; d_gene: .; v_gene: TRBV7-9; len: 11; abundance: few; CDR3nt: TGTGCCAGCAGCAACGACAATGAGCAGTTCTTC; CDR3aa: CASSNDNEQFF
j_gene: TRBJ1-5; d_gene: TRBD1; v_gene: TRBV19; len: 16; abundance: few; CDR3nt: TGTGCCAGTAGCCGGACAGGGTCGGATAGCAATCAGCCCCAGCATTTT; CDR3aa: CASSRTGSDSNQPQHF
j_gene: TRBJ2-7; d_gene: .; v_gene: TRBV2; len: 14; abundance: .; CDR3nt: TGTGCCAGCAAGGATAAGGTTATCGCCTACGAGCAGTACTTC; CDR3aa: CASKDKVIAYEQYF
j_gene: TRBJ2-5; d_gene: TRBD1; v_gene: TRBV27; len: 13; abundance: .; CDR3nt: TGTGCCAGCAGCACAGGGGTACGAGAGACCCAGTACTTC; CDR3aa: CASSTGVRETQYF
j_gene: TRBJ1-2; d_gene: .; v_gene: TRBV15; len: 13; abundance: few; CDR3nt: TGTGCCACCAGCAGAGATGGGACATCTGGCTACACCTTC; CDR3aa: CATSRDGTSGYTF
j_gene: TRBJ2-3; d_gene: .; v_gene: TRBV10-2; len: 15; abundance: .; CDR3nt: TGCGCCAGCAGTGAGTGGGGAAGAGGCACAGATACGCAGTATTTT; CDR3aa: CASSEWGRGTDTQYF
j_gene: TRBJ2-3; d_gene: .; v_gene: TRBV7-9; len: 14; abundance: few; CDR3nt: TGTGCCAGCAGCTTAGGACTAGGATCAGATACGCAGTATTTT; CDR3aa: CASSLGLGSDTQYF
j_gene: TRBJ2-5; d_gene: .; v_gene: TRBV11-1; len: 15; abundance: .; CDR3nt: TGTGCCAGCAGCCCTCGTTCCCGGAGCCAAGAGACCCAGTACTTC; CDR3aa: CASSPRSRSQETQYF
j_gene: TRBJ2-5; d_gene: TRBD1; v_gene: TRBV28; len: 16; abundance: .; CDR3nt: TGTGCCAGCAGTAGCCGGGACAGGGACTTACAAGAGACCCAGTACTTC; CDR3aa: CASSSRDRDLQETQYF
j_gene: TRBJ1-5; d_gene: TRBD1; v_gene: TRBV28; len: 16; abundance: .; CDR3nt: TGTGCCAGCAGTTTCACAGGGGCATTAAGCAATCAGCCCCAGCATTTT; CDR3aa: CASSFTGALSNQPQHF